A single sample gave rise to the 25 T cell receptor beta chains below, sequenced in a study of blood T cells in healthy people across ages. PCR was performed a second time for roughly 7 to 12 cycles using a sample-barcoded 5' primer and a J-beta primer mix. Via MiXCR, TCRdb re-called the 5' RACE reads, giving one row per CDR3 protein. The sample has almost 800,000 distinct CDR3 sequences, nearly 60% seen once; the top ten hold 20% to 25%. Sequencing used blood. These TCRs come from a man aged 25-40 years in good health.

This chain uses TRBV4-2 with TRBJ1-4, with 10 bases matching TRBD1. V lost 5 bases to trimming and J lost 7 bases; unmatched junction nucleotides: 4. CDR3 length: 14 residues. Germline CDR1 reads LGHNA; CDR2 reads YNFKEQ. In DNA form, the CDR3 reads TGTGCCAGCAGCTTAGGGGACAGGGGTGAAAAACTGTTTTTT. Protein: CASSLGDRGEKLFF.

The chain has TRBV20-1 and TRBJ2-7; D not resolved. Trimming took 0 bases from V and 2 from J, leaving 8 bases between them. From germline, CDR1 is DFQATT and CDR2 SNEGSKA (reference sequence). This CDR3 has 13 amino acids. The CDR3 reads CSAREAGTYEQYF. The CDR3 DNA sequence: TGCAGTGCTAGAGAGGCAGGAACCTACGAGCAGTACTTC.

This rearrangement joins TRBV9 to TRBJ1-6; D gene ambiguous. The CDR3 spans 14 residues. V was pared by 4 bases and J by 7 bases, with 12 bases between. Germline CDR1 reads SGDLS; CDR2 reads YYNGEE. The CDR3 region is CASSLEVGNSPLHF. The CDR3 DNA sequence: TGTGCCAGCAGCTTGGAGGTGGGAAATTCACCCCTCCACTTT.

This sequence joins TRBV20-1 and TRBJ2-5; TRBD1 matches at 7 bases. With the DNA end fitting TRBJ2-7 better, the J assignment may be wrong. The CDR3 has 12 residues. The germline gives CDR1 DFQATT, CDR2 SNEGSKA (reference sequence). The CDR3 sequence is CSASGQANEQYF. In DNA, the CDR3 is TGCAGTGCTTCAGGACAGGCCAACGAGCAGTACTTC.

A few counts support this clonotype. The DNA for the CDR3 is TGTGCCAGCAGTTACGGAGCGCGCAATGAGCAGTTCTTC. Its translation: CASSYGARNEQFF. The chain carries TRBV6-2 or TRBV6-3 and TRBJ2-1; D gene unclear. Per germline, CDR1 MNHEY and CDR2 SVGEGT. This CDR3 is built from 13 residues. V lost 2 bases and J 6 bases, leaving 8 bases between the germline ends.

This chain uses TRBV29-1 with TRBJ2-3; a weak D match, TRBD1 (6 bases). Looked up from germline, CDR1 is SQVTM and CDR2 is ANQGSEA. Trimming took 7 bases from V and 0 from J, leaving 14 bases between them. This CDR3 is built from 14 residues. This chain's CDR3 is CSATTGTSTDTQYF. The CDR3 DNA reads as TGCAGCGCCACGACAGGCACTAGCACAGATACGCAGTATTTT.

This clonotype was seen only a few times. Since a much larger clone is just one base distant, this may be a read error. The chain employs TRBV7-2 and TRBJ2-7, with D possibly matching TRBD2 (5 bases). The CDR3 length is 15 residues. Per the germline V gene, CDR1 is SGHTA and CDR2 is FQGNSA. The CDR3: CAGSLRRGIQSEQYF. CDR3 bases: TGTGCCGGCAGCCTCCGACGAGGGATACAGTCGGAGCAGTACTTC.

A single count supports this clonotype. Its ends do not fully match the called genes, so a read error is possible. The CDR3 sequence is CAGSLDYGTQYF. The CDR3, as DNA: TGTGCCGGCAGCTTAGATTATGGGACCCAGTACTTC. The chain links TRBV11-2 to TRBJ2-5, with no clear D. The germline V gene encodes CDR1 SGHAT and CDR2 FQNNGV. This CDR3 has 12 amino acids.

The chain combines TRBV5-1 with TRBJ2-1, with 8 bases lining up with TRBD1. V shed 3 bases and J 2 bases; nucleotides not matched to a gene: 7. This CDR3 contains 16 residues. Per germline, CDR1 SGHRS and CDR2 YFSETQ. Written as DNA, the CDR3 is TGCGCCAGCAGCTCGACAGGGGTTGAGACCTACAATGAGCAGTTCTTC. It is translated as CASSSTGVETYNEQFF.

This clonotype was observed a few times. The gene calls are TRBV9 and TRBJ1-2; 9 positions agree with TRBD1. Germline-derived CDR1 and CDR2 are SGDLS and YYNGEE. Trimming took 1 base from V and 2 from J; bases not matched to a gene: 3. The CDR3 totals 15 residues. The CDR3 sequence: CASSVLQGANYGYTF. In DNA, the CDR3 is TGTGCCAGCAGCGTACTACAGGGGGCAAACTATGGCTACACCTTC.

The chain joins TRBV10-3 to TRBJ2-2; D unclear. Trimming took 6 bases from V and 0 from J, leaving 14 bases between them. Germline-derived CDR1 and CDR2 are ENHRY and SYGVKD. The CDR3 has 16 amino acids. CDR3 residues: CAISLGRASNTGELFF. CDR3 bases: TGTGCCATCAGCCTAGGACGGGCCTCGAACACCGGGGAGCTGTTTTTT.

This clonotype was counted only a few times. The rearrangement links TRBV14 to TRBJ2-7, with a tentative D call TRBD2 (6 bases). The CDR3 runs 14 residues. The V end lost 1 base, the J end lost 2 bases, and 9 bases lay between the germline ends. Per the germline V gene, CDR1 is SGHDN and CDR2 is FVKESK. The CDR3 nucleotides are TGTGCCAGCAGCCAAGTCCGGGGGACCTACGAGCAGTACTTC. Translated, it gives CASSQVRGTYEQYF. Drawing the rest from reference TRBV14 and TRBJ2-7, the complete variable domain is EAGVTQFPSHSVIEKGQTVTLRCDPISGHDNLYWYRRVMGKEIKFLLHFVKESKQDESGMPNNRFLAERTGGTYSTLKVQPAELEDSGVYFCASSQVRGTYEQYFGPGTRLTVT.

This chain links TRBV6-4 with TRBJ2-6, with unresolved D. CDR1 is MRHNA and CDR2 is SNTAGT in the germline V gene. Between the trimmed V and J ends, which lost 0 bases and 1 base, there was a span of 4 bases. The CDR3 contains 15 residues. In nucleotides, the CDR3 is TGTGCCAGCAGTGACTCTACATCTGGGGCCAACGTCCTGACTTTC. It specifies CASSDSTSGANVLTF.

The CDR3: CASSPGTSDGSGANVLTF. The CDR3, as DNA: TGTGCCAGCAGCCCCGGGACTAGCGACGGCTCTGGGGCCAACGTCCTGACTTTC. V gene TRBV9 combines with J gene TRBJ2-6, with TRBD2 matching over 10 bases. The CDR3 has 18 amino acids. The V gene's germline CDR1 is SGDLS and CDR2 YYNGEE. V dropped 4 bases and J dropped 0; count of bases not matched to a gene: 7.

The chain uses TRBV20-1 and TRBJ2-4; TRBD1 might be the D (5 bases). Germline CDR1 is DFQATT and CDR2 is SNEGSKA (reference sequence). The germline V and J ends were trimmed by 0 bases and 0 bases, with 9 bases remaining between them. CDR3 length: 15 residues. CDR3 nucleotides: TGCAGTGCTAGAGAGGGGCCAGGAGCCAAAAACATTCAGTACTTC. This encodes CSAREGPGAKNIQYF.

The rearrangement joins TRBV10-3 to TRBJ1-2, with D possibly being TRBD1 (6 bases). Trimming stripped 3 bases from V and 8 bases from J, with 13 bases between. CDR1 ENHRY and CDR2 SYGVKD come from the germline V gene. This CDR3 has 13 residues. CDR3 in DNA: TGTGCCATCAGTGAATACAGGGAGGACGGCTACACCTTC. Translated, it gives CAISEYREDGYTF.

The V call is TRBV12-3 or TRBV12-4, the J call TRBJ2-3; 10 nucleotides line up with TRBD2. Germline trimming cut 7 bases from V and 4 bases from J; bases unmatched to any gene: 8. The CDR3 totals 15 residues. The CDR3 sequence: CASIQTSGLSDTQYF. The CDR3 nucleotides are TGTGCCAGCATCCAGACTAGCGGGTTGTCAGATACGCAGTATTTT.

This CDR3 is CASSLDHTLRGYTF. The DNA of the CDR3 is TGTGCCAGCAGTTTAGATCATACTTTGAGGGGCTACACCTTC. The chain employs TRBV12-3 or TRBV12-4 and TRBJ1-2; D not resolved. This CDR3 comprises 14 residues. Trimming cost V 1 base and J 8 bases, with 14 bases left between them.

This clonotype was counted a single time. The chain links TRBV29-1 to TRBJ2-7; D unresolved. The CDR3 runs 11 residues. The germline V gene encodes CDR1 SQVTM and CDR2 ANQGSEA. V shed 6 bases and J shed 5 bases, with 11 bases lying between them. CDR3 nucleotide sequence: TGCAGCGTCGGAGAGACCGACGAGCAGTACTTC. Translation: CSVGETDEQYF.

The V and J genes are TRBV7-2 and TRBJ2-7, with TRBD2 identical over 13 bases. CDR3 length: 16 residues. V was clipped by 5 bases and J by 2 bases; unmatched bases: 6. Germline V gene data show CDR1 as SGHTA and CDR2 as FQGNSA. The CDR3 spells CASSLSGLAGAYEQYF. CDR3 DNA sequence: TGTGCCAGCAGCCTGAGCGGACTAGCGGGAGCCTACGAGCAGTACTTC.

The genes are TRBV28 and TRBJ2-7; no reliable D call. V was cut by 10 bases and J by 7 bases, with 20 bases left in between. The CDR3 has 13 amino acids. Per the germline V gene, CDR1 is MDHEN and CDR2 is SYDVKM. DNA for the CDR3: TGTGCCACCCTGGGGTATCTGGGTGGAGAGCAGTACTTC. This encodes CATLGYLGGEQYF.

This clonotype was recorded a few times. CDR3 protein: CASSPPGQHSDTQYF. Here the CDR3 DNA reads TGTGCCAGCAGCCCACCGGGACAGCATTCAGATACGCAGTATTTT. This chain uses TRBV12-3 or TRBV12-4 with TRBJ2-3; 7 nucleotides line up with TRBD1. V dropped 6 bases and J dropped 4; count of bases not matched to a gene: 10. CDR3 length: 15 amino acids.

The chain is built from TRBV5-5 and TRBJ2-4; 12 nucleotides line up with TRBD2. Losses at the gene ends were 3 bases for V and 0 bases for J; bases not matched to a gene: 16. Germline V gene sequence: CDR1 SGHKS, CDR2 YYEKEE (reference sequence). CDR3 length: 21 residues. CDR3 protein: CASSYSLTSGRTVLAKNIQYF. The CDR3 nucleotides read TGTGCCAGCAGCTATTCCCTAACTAGCGGGAGGACCGTTTTAGCCAAAAACATTCAGTACTTC.

A few counts support this clonotype. This chain connects TRBV12-3 or TRBV12-4 to TRBJ2-1; no clear D. V gave up 3 bases and J gave up 2 bases, with 11 bases separating them. The CDR3 extends over 15 amino acids. The CDR3 coding sequence is TGTGCCAGCAGTTTTGGTCGTCCTACCTACAATGAGCAGTTCTTC. Translated, it gives CASSFGRPTYNEQFF.

V usage is TRBV27 and J usage is TRBJ2-7; 7 bases are a match to TRBD2. This CDR3 is 17 amino acids long. Germline CDR1 and CDR2: MNHEY and SMNVEV (reference sequence). The V and J ends lost 3 bases and 5 bases, in that order; junction bases with no gene match: 16. The CDR3 is CASSLCAGVPYGDEQYF. In DNA, the CDR3 is TGTGCCAGCAGTTTGTGCGCGGGGGTACCCTACGGCGACGAGCAGTACTTC.